These T cell receptor beta chains were read from a single sample in a study of T cells in Graves' hyperthyroidism and ophthalmopathy. TCRdb recomputed calls from the multiplex PCR reads with MiXCR, one row per CDR3 protein. The table lists hundreds of thousands of distinct CDR3 sequences, 30% to 40% of them singletons, with roughly 30% in the top ten. The sample comprised blood. Receptor source: a woman in her thirties or forties with Graves' hyperthyroidism. The conserved cysteine and the conserved F or W are not part of the CDR3 here.

v_call,cdr3_aa
TRBV20-1,SARDSLNRVGHEQY
TRBV5-1,ASSPQADANTGELF
TRBV29-1,SVASPDFLSYEQY
TRBV28,ASSTLTGGANYGYT
TRBV19,ASTGQNDKTQY
TRBV12-5,ASGSGLKNTEAF
TRBV25-1,ASRGRVDTSGYT
TRBV29-1,SVSGTSQETQH
TRBV13,ASSIRHVATNEKLF
TRBV5-1,ASALPGGAGDTQY
TRBV9,ASSAGLANYEQY
TRBV7-2,ASSSGQGFQPQH
TRBV7-2,ASSPTEPGSWGRVNSPLH
TRBV7-9,ASSFLIDKAEQY
TRBV6-4,ASSEQAGDGEQY
TRBV5-1,ASSQGVPGNLNTGELF
TRBV12-3/TRBV12-4,ASSFRGGNEKLF
TRBV2,ASSEEDGYT
TRBV5-1,ASSLTGGMYQPQH
TRBV7-2,ASSVDPQVSRDSPLH
TRBV5-4,ASSLGGGGANVLT
TRBV13,ASSTRDRGHGNTIY
TRBV20-1,SAGADEQF
TRBV2,ASSRSPAYEQY
TRBV13,ASSLWAGGNSPLH
TRBV19,ASSLLRGGSTDTQY
TRBV20-1,SGLAQGSNEKLF
TRBV7-4,ASSCTGISGNQPQH
TRBV6-6,AIRSTVGNTIY
TRBV19,ASSMRVNTEAF
TRBV24-1,ATSDAGQRGFADTQY
TRBV4-2,ASSGGTSATNEKLF
TRBV20-1,SAATGSGANVLT
TRBV19,ASSTPSGGSYEQY
TRBV14,ASSQDPGRYTGELF
TRBV19,ASSRDWGNTIY
TRBV5-8,ASSQATAGNTIY
TRBV12-3/TRBV12-4,ASSSQGQGNQPQH
TRBV12-3/TRBV12-4,ASTPGQQEIQETQY
TRBV7-2,ASSLGTAVSGNTIY
TRBV7-9,ASSSSTGRRSNQPQH
TRBV6-6,ASSSLTGNYGYT
TRBV29-1,SVGATRGPTDTQY
TRBV9,ASSVQGAGNTIY
TRBV11-1,ASSLADSGSYEQY
TRBV19,ASSMGGQVGSTGELF
TRBV20-1,SEGGNTEAF
TRBV2,ASETGQGSPLH
TRBV9,ASSVLQGPRSLETQY
TRBV7-8,ASSHGGPETQY
TRBV12-3/TRBV12-4,ASSDRGPGQGYYGYT
TRBV10-3,ASRIDSSGANVLT
TRBV12-3/TRBV12-4,ASSSNPGASYEQY
TRBV19,ASSMSASTEAF
TRBV6-2/TRBV6-3,ASSYSQVRGNYEQY
TRBV20-1,SASLRDTEAF
TRBV24-1,ASSCRTGWETQY
TRBV7-6,ASRGVTNTGELF
TRBV10-2,ASTQRDEGYGYT